This entry is about one T cell receptor beta chain. The blood RNA (from unsorted whole blood) was obtained, and germline DNA was also extracted. The template, roughly 0.45 ug total RNA, yielded TCR beta cDNA made with a constant-region primer. Slightly modified ARM-PCR served as the procedure for the TCR beta libraries. These libraries came from three rounds of nested multiplex PCR. It was with TRBV1-TRBV30 forward primers and a C-beta reverse primer that the first two PCR rounds were run, at about 9 cycles each. TCRdb itself ran the multiplex PCR reads through MiXCR, one entry per CDR3 protein. The table shows around 210,000 distinct CDR3 sequences, with less than 70% occurring only once. This sample is part of a study of tumor-infiltrating lymphocytes in primary liver carcinoma. Across the whole study: Patients comprised men and women whose ages fell between 30 and 69 years.

The CDR3 consists of 18 residues. Deletions cut 7 bases from V and 4 bases from J, with 29 bases between. Germline CDR1 and CDR2: DFQATT and SNEGSKA (reference sequence). The source material was peripheral blood. The receptor's source is an older woman with primary liver carcinoma and hepatitis B virus infection. This chain connects TRBV20-1 to TRBJ1-5; possible D gene TRBD1, 6 bases. CDR3 in DNA: TGCAGTGTCGGAAGGGGCAGGGGTCTAGACCCAATTAATCAGCCCCAGCATTTT. Protein product: CSVGRGRGLDPINQPQHF.